The present entry profiles one T cell receptor beta chain with its context. Its specificity is not known. V lost 3 bases, J lost 2 bases, and 14 bases lay in between. The CDR3 runs to 15 residues. CDR1 is LNHDA, CDR2 SQIVND, per germline (reference sequence). This entry is derived from a study of OX40 agonist ivuxolimab in advanced cancers. Turning to the study itself: There were three patients with partial responses, one having hepatocellular carcinoma and two cutaneous melanoma.

Findings and caveats of the study: Fewer expanded clones were found on average in CD4+ than in CD8+ T cells.

Assay: immunoSEQ multiplex PCR; the TCRdb copy retains only in-frame clones and omits some. Among about 91,000 clones listed, over 75% were seen once. The source of this sequence is an adult with an advanced solid tumor such as melanoma, head and neck, liver or kidney cancer. The sequencing used CD4+ or CD8+ T cells sorted from blood, collected in a trial of the OX40 agonist ivuxolimab. The chain has TRBV19 and TRBJ2-7; D might be TRBD2 (6 bases). The CDR3 loop is CASSMGAGGTYEQYF. CDR3 bases: TGTGCCAGTAGTATGGGAGCGGGCGGCACCTACGAGCAGTACTTC.